This is a list of T cell receptor beta chains from one sample in a study of T cell clonotyping in hematopoietic cell transplantation. The repertoire was sequenced with immunoSEQ multiplex PCR; TCRdb's copy has only in-frame clones and lacks some. This sample yields approximately 12,000 clones, of which 75% to 90% are seen a single time; 15% belongs to the top ten. The source was PBMCs, collected 100 days after allogeneic stem cell transplant. The receptor set was obtained from a female patient aged 60 to 70 who had an allogeneic stem cell transplant from an unrelated donor, so the T cells may come from the graft donor. Some clones in this sample may be carry-over from other donors' samples. Each CDR3 is given with its conserved first and last residue. The order of the fields is D gene, V gene, J gene, clone size, CDR3 DNA, CDR3 protein. D genes are given only for firm matches. Size is stated for part of the rows, as once, few or many counts, or as a class when the clone is expanded.

TRBD2	TRBV11-2	TRBJ2-7	-	TGTGCCAGCAGCTCATCCGGGACTAGCGCAATACAGTACTTC	CASSSSGTSAIQYF
-	TRBV14	TRBJ1-2	-	TGTGCCAGCAGAAGGGGAGGTCACTATGGCTACACCTTC	CASRRGGHYGYTF
-	TRBV15	TRBJ2-2	-	TGTGCCACCAGCAGAGCAGCCTCCGGGACCCCCGCGAACACCGGGGAGCTGTTTTTT	CATSRAASGTPANTGELFF
TRBD1	TRBV5-1	TRBJ2-3	-	TGCGCCAGCAGCTTGCGCTCTACAGGGGGATTTACAGATACGCAGTATTTT	CASSLRSTGGFTDTQYF
-	TRBV12-2	TRBJ2-2	-	TGTGCAAGTCGCTCCGGGACTAAGAACACCGGGGAGCTGTTTTTT	CASRSGTKNTGELFF
-	TRBV6-5	TRBJ1-2	-	TGTGCCAGCAGCCCCGGGAGGGGAGATGGCTACACCTTC	CASSPGRGDGYTF
-	TRBV13	TRBJ2-1	-	TGTGCCAGCAGCTCCAGAGGTAATGAGCAGTTCTTC	CASSSRGNEQFF
-	TRBV6-6	TRBJ1-1	-	TGTGCCAGCAGTCGGGACTTAAACACTGAAGCTTTCTTT	CASSRDLNTEAFF
-	TRBV4-2	TRBJ1-3	-	TGTGCCAGCAGCCAAGTGTCGGCGCTCGGAAACACCATATATTTT	CASSQVSALGNTIYF
-	TRBV4-1	TRBJ2-7	-	TGCGCCAGCAGCCAAGATACCGCGAGTCAGGGCTACGAGCAGTACTTC	CASSQDTASQGYEQYF
-	TRBV14	TRBJ2-1	hyperexpanded	TGTGCCAGCAGCCAAGGGGGGGAGCAGTTCTTC	CASSQGGEQFF
-	TRBV2	TRBJ2-1	-	TGTGCCAGCAGTGAGAGCTACAGCGAGTTCTTC	CASSESYSEFF
-	TRBV13	TRBJ2-1	-	TGTGCCAGCAGCTTGGGGACAAATTCGGAAAATGAGCAGTTCTTC	CASSLGTNSENEQFF
-	TRBV27	TRBJ2-1	-	TGTGCCAGCAGTTTGCCTCCGGGACACCACAATGAGCAGTTCTTC	CASSLPPGHHNEQFF
TRBD2	TRBV6-6	TRBJ2-7	-	TGTGCCAGCAGTTACTCGGCGGGGGGGGCCACCTACGAGCAGTACTTC	CASSYSAGGATYEQYF
-	TRBV2	TRBJ2-3	-	TGTGCCAGCAAAGGGACTCGGGGGGATACGCAGTATTTT	CASKGTRGDTQYF
-	TRBV11-2	TRBJ2-7	once	TGTGCCAGCCGACAGGGAGGGAAGCCCTACGAGCAGTACTTC	CASRQGGKPYEQYF
-	TRBV29-1	TRBJ2-7	-	TGCAGCGCGAGGGGACTCTCCTCCTACGAGCAGTACTTC	CSARGLSSYEQYF
-	TRBV29-1	TRBJ2-1	-	TGCAGCTTTCGGCGGGAAGGGGAGCAGTTCTTC	CSFRREGEQFF
TRBD2	TRBV5-4	TRBJ2-7	-	TGTGCCAGCAGCTTGGTAGTGGGAGGGTCCCACGAGCAGTACTTC	CASSLVVGGSHEQYF
-	TRBV27	TRBJ2-7	-	TGTGCCAGCAGCCCGGGACAAGATTACGAGCAGTACTTC	CASSPGQDYEQYF
-	TRBV9	TRBJ2-5	-	TGTGCCAGCAGCTCGCGTGGGGCTGGGGAGACCCAGTACTTC	CASSSRGAGETQYF
TRBD1	TRBV9	TRBJ1-1	few	TGTGCCAGCAGCGTAGCCTCTTTGGGACAGATGAACACTGAAGCTTTCTTT	CASSVASLGQMNTEAFF
TRBD2	TRBV5-1	TRBJ2-7	-	TGCGCCAGCAGCTTATCTAGCGGGGGTTACGAGCAGTACTTC	CASSLSSGGYEQYF
TRBD1	TRBV6-6	TRBJ1-4	-	TGTGCCAGCAGTTACCGACAGGGAGCAAATGAAAAACTGTTTTTT	CASSYRQGANEKLFF
-	TRBV6-5	TRBJ2-1	-	TGTGCCAGCAGTCCAGACTATGGGGGCTACAATGAGCAGTTCTTC	CASSPDYGGYNEQFF
-	TRBV11-2	TRBJ1-4	-	TGTGCCAGCAGCTCCCCCGGGGGGGGCTCCGGAAAACTGTTTTTT	CASSSPGGGSGKLFF
TRBD1	TRBV20-1	TRBJ1-1	-	TGCAGTGCCTTCGACAGGGGGCAAGCTTTCTTT	CSAFDRGQAFF
-	TRBV14	TRBJ2-3	-	TGTGCCAGCAGCCAAGTCTTCGAAACAGATAACACAGATACGCAGTATTTT	CASSQVFETDNTDTQYF
-	TRBV7-9	TRBJ2-1	-	TGTGCCAGCAGCTTAGTACCCTACAATGAGCAGTTCTTC	CASSLVPYNEQFF
-	TRBV9	TRBJ2-3	-	TGTGCCAGCAGCCCAGAGTACACAGATACGCAGTATTTT	CASSPEYTDTQYF
-	TRBV5-4	TRBJ1-1	-	TGTGCCAGCAGCTTGGGGGTATTGGGCCCCCGGAACACTGAAGCTTTCTTT	CASSLGVLGPRNTEAFF
TRBD1	TRBV28	TRBJ2-6	-	TGTGCCAGCAGTTTTAGGACAGGGAGGCCTGGGGCCAACGTCCTGACTTTC	CASSFRTGRPGANVLTF
-	TRBV7-8	TRBJ1-5	once	TGTGCCAGCAGCTTGGGAGGGGAGGTCAATCAGCCCCAGCATTTT	CASSLGGEVNQPQHF
-	TRBV28	TRBJ1-2	-	TGTGCCAGCAGTTTTGGGGGGGAGGCGGGCTACACCTTC	CASSFGGEAGYTF
-	TRBV28	TRBJ2-7	-	TGTGCCAGCAGTTTTCACCCTCGGACAGTTACCTACGAGCAGTACTTC	CASSFHPRTVTYEQYF
-	TRBV28	TRBJ2-7	-	TGTGCCAGCAGCCAGGGACTGGACGAGCAGTACTTC	CASSQGLDEQYF
-	TRBV10-2	TRBJ1-5	-	TGCGCCAGCAGTGAGTCCGGACAGCCCAATCAGCCCCAGCATTTT	CASSESGQPNQPQHF
TRBD2	TRBV14	TRBJ2-5	-	TGTGCCAGCAGCCACAGACTAGCGGTGGAAGAGACCCAGTACTTC	CASSHRLAVEETQYF
-	TRBV6-5	TRBJ2-3	-	TGTGCCAGCAGTCATTGGCCAGATACGCAGTATTTT	CASSHWPDTQYF
TRBD2	TRBV6-1	TRBJ2-3	-	TGTGCCAGCGACGAGCGGGGCAGCACAGATACGCAGTATTTT	CASDERGSTDTQYF
-	TRBV19	TRBJ2-7	-	TGTGCCAGTAGTATCGGTCGGAGCTCCTACGAGCAGTACTTC	CASSIGRSSYEQYF
TRBD2	TRBV7-2	TRBJ2-1	-	TGTGCCAGCAGCTTATCGTCCTATAGCGGGAGCTACAATGAGCAGTTCTTC	CASSLSSYSGSYNEQFF
TRBD1	TRBV7-8	TRBJ2-6	-	TGTGCCAGCAGCGTCCACAGGGGTCCCTACTCTGGGGCCAACGTCCTGACTTTC	CASSVHRGPYSGANVLTF
-	TRBV29-1	TRBJ1-3	few	TGCAGCGTTGAAAGGGGTGATGGAAACACCATATATTTT	CSVERGDGNTIYF
-	TRBV6-1	TRBJ1-5	-	TGTGCCAGCAGTCGTGGGAGGCCCCAGCATTTT	CASSRGRPQHF
TRBD1	TRBV28	TRBJ2-5	large	TGTGCCAGCGATACAGGGGGACCAGAGACCCAGTACTTC	CASDTGGPETQYF
-	TRBV5-6	TRBJ2-5	-	TGTGCCAGCAGCTTGGGGGCGGCCCGGGAGACCCAGTACTTC	CASSLGAARETQYF
-	TRBV11-2	TRBJ1-1	-	TGTGCCAGCAGCCCAATGACAGTTAACACTGAAGCTTTCTTT	CASSPMTVNTEAFF
-	TRBV6-5	TRBJ2-5	medium-sized	TGTGCCAGCAGTTACTCGCAGGCCGAAGAGACCCAGTACTTC	CASSYSQAEETQYF
-	TRBV5-4	TRBJ2-1	-	TGTGCCAGCGGGGGTAACAGGCCACCCTACAATGAGCAGTTCTTC	CASGGNRPPYNEQFF
-	TRBV2	TRBJ1-1	-	TGTGCCAGCAGCGTACAGCGGAACACTGAAGCTTTCTTT	CASSVQRNTEAFF
TRBD1	TRBV10-3	TRBJ2-2	-	TGTGCCATCAGTGAGTCCATGGGGACAGGGTACACCGGGGAGCTGTTTTTT	CAISESMGTGYTGELFF
TRBD2	TRBV19	TRBJ2-1	-	TGTGCCAGTAGTCAGCAATGGACTAGCGGGAGCAATGAGCAGTTCTTC	CASSQQWTSGSNEQFF
-	TRBV4-1	TRBJ1-1	-	TGCGCCAGCAGCCAAGCGGGGGGGAACACTGAAGCTTTCTTT	CASSQAGGNTEAFF
TRBD1	TRBV29-1	TRBJ2-7	-	TGCAGCGTTGAGGGACAGGGGGCTTACGAGCAGTACTTC	CSVEGQGAYEQYF
-	TRBV27	TRBJ2-3	-	TGTGCCAGCACCCTGGGGGATACGCAGTATTTT	CASTLGDTQYF
TRBD1	TRBV12-5	TRBJ1-5	-	TGTGCTAGTGGCTCGGACAGGGATCAGCCCCAGCATTTT	CASGSDRDQPQHF
-	TRBV9	TRBJ1-1	-	TGTGCCAGCAGCCCCTGGACCGAGAACACTGAAGCTTTCTTT	CASSPWTENTEAFF
-	TRBV6-1	TRBJ2-3	-	TGTGCCAGCAGTGAAAGCGTGGGAGGAGGAAATACGCAGTATTTT	CASSESVGGGNTQYF